This TCR beta chain was observed in a study of blood T cell repertoires in COVID-19 (dated by TCRdb to about 2020). Notes on the research overall: The collaborator samples originated in the United States, Italy and Spain and spanned the acute and convalescent phases of COVID-19. A freely available public database, intended as a resource for researchers studying the immune response to SARS-CoV-2, is where the repertoires were released. Where HLA class I and class II types were available, the types were taken from metadata supplied by the sample provider, not from assay-based typing. The prospective study material was composed of cDNA or gDNA derived from T cells, B-cell-depleted T cells, or PBMCs. Sample metadata almost always included a de-identified subject ID, COVID-19 status, age in years and sex. Subjects who had been exposed to COVID-19, were actively infected with it, or had recovered from it provided the deeply sampled blood TCRbeta repertoires that made up the dataset. The samples were drawn from two sources: the first 160 participants of the ongoing ImmuneRACE study, and over 950 subjects contributed by 6 global collaborators. The study at large found these results: How much clinical and demographic metadata was included differed by source and by participant, and the metadata was provided uncurated.

One collaborating source in Seattle enrolled patients while the patients were actively infected and followed the patients over time throughout the course of disease. The collaborating institutions used their own protocols to collect whole blood in K2EDTA tubes. Collaborator samples were shipped for TCRbeta analysis as frozen whole blood, isolated PBMCs, or DNA extracted from either sample type. Measured from the cysteine to the phenylalanine, the CDR3 is 14 residues long. The CDR3 DNA has 42 bases and is translated from base 1. Trimming removed 6 bases from V and 6 bases from J, leaving 17 bases between the germline ends. CDR1 and CDR2 were assigned from the germline V gene as ENHRY and SYGVKD. About this clone: Its antigen is currently not known. Qualities for individual bases were not recorded, and no much larger clone is one base off.

TCRbeta CDR3 regions were amplified from genomic DNA by means of the immunoSEQ Assay, a bias-controlled multiplex PCR. The original pipeline was this. Nucleated cell counts per sample were estimated from amplification of reference gene primers within the assay. To quantify the absolute abundance of each unique TCRbeta CDR3 rearrangement, sequence reads were collapsed and filtered. For each sample, productive Simpson clonality was calculated by taking the square root of Simpson's diversity index across productive rearrangements. What TCRdb holds here is the immuneACCESS table cut down to in-frame rearrangements. Part of the clones is not present; checked against another copy, under half of the missing clones reflect an unresolved V gene, and the others are unexplained. V and J calls and clone size are copied from that table; D and trimming were computed from the DNA. This sample is represented by just over 250,000 clones; 88% of them were singletons. Of the sample, roughly a tenth falls within the top ten clones.

The sample consisted of peripheral blood. The chain employs TRBV10-3 and TRBJ1-2, with TRBD1 as a weak D call on 6 bases. This clonotype was sampled from a woman aged 70 to 79 with COVID-19, enrolled during active disease. The nucleotide sequence is TGTGCCATCAGAGAGGACAGCGCTGGGAATGGCTACACCTTC. Its amino acids are CAIREDSAGNGYTF.